Below, 27 T cell receptor beta chains from the same sample are listed, as sequenced in a study of radiotherapy plus CTLA-4 blockade in lung cancer. Produced via immunoSEQ multiplex PCR; TCRdb's table is partial and in-frame only. This repertoire shows 15,000 to 20,000 clones, around 86% found once; its top ten account for around a quarter. Source: peripheral blood, taken from a patient treated with radiotherapy plus ipilimumab. Receptor source: a human donor with non-small cell lung cancer whose response to radiotherapy plus ipilimumab could not be evaluated.

The rearrangement uses TRBV4-2 and TRBJ2-3; 14 positions match TRBD2. The ends lost 6 bases at V and 1 base at J; junction bases unmatched: 12. The germline V gene has CDR1 LGHNA and CDR2 YNFKEQ. The CDR3 length is 19 residues. Written as DNA, the CDR3 is TGTGCCAGCAGACTCGGGGGGACTAGCGGGAGAAGGGGCACAGATACGCAGTATTTT. This gives the protein CASRLGGTSGRRGTDTQYF.

The chain couples TRBV4-2 to TRBJ2-1; 9 bases map to TRBD2. The CDR3 is 16 residues long. Germline values: CDR1 LGHNA, CDR2 YNFKEQ. V lost 0 bases to trimming and J lost 4 bases; unmatched junction nucleotides: 4. CDR3 nucleotide sequence: TGTGCCAGCAGCCAAGATCCTAGCGGGGTTTACAATGAGCAGTTCTTC. It is translated as CASSQDPSGVYNEQFF.

This clone was recorded a few times. The rearrangement uses TRBV10-3 and TRBJ2-5; maybe TRBD1 (5 bases). Between the trimmed V and J ends, which lost 5 bases and 5 bases, there was a span of 18 bases. Per the germline V gene, CDR1 is ENHRY and CDR2 is SYGVKD. The CDR3 contains 15 residues. CDR3 in amino acids: CAISSTGRVDETQYF. The CDR3 DNA reads as TGTGCCATCAGTAGCACCGGCAGGGTAGATGAGACCCAGTACTTC.

V usage is TRBV7-8 and J usage is TRBJ2-5; 8 nucleotides line up with TRBD1. With 3 bases clipped from V and 1 base from J, the junction kept 4 bases outside the gene matches. This CDR3 comprises 15 residues. CDR1 is SGHVS, CDR2 FQNEAQ, per germline. Here the CDR3 reads CASSLTGAIQETQYF. CDR3 nucleotides: TGTGCCAGCAGCTTGACAGGGGCTATCCAAGAGACCCAGTACTTC.

This clone was counted a single time. The J gene is TRBJ1-2, the V gene TRBV2, with D unclear. V lost 6 bases to trimming and J lost 5 bases, with 10 bases between them. This CDR3 region has 12 residues. Germline V lookup: CDR1 SNHLY, CDR2 FYNNEI. The DNA for the CDR3 is TGTGCCAGCAGCCCAGAAGTATATGGCTACACCTTC. Translated: CASSPEVYGYTF.

This rearrangement joins TRBV28 to TRBJ2-3, with no clear D. This CDR3 comprises 17 residues. Trimming cost V 2 bases and J 2 bases, with 17 bases left between them. Per germline, CDR1 MDHEN and CDR2 SYDVKM. The CDR3 is CASSLPSRRSVTDTQYF. The CDR3 DNA reads as TGTGCCAGCAGTTTACCTTCTCGCCGGAGCGTCACAGATACGCAGTATTTT.

The chain couples TRBV29-1 to TRBJ2-7, with 8 positions matching TRBD1. After removal of 6 bases from V and 5 bases from J, the junction contained 6 bases not matched to a gene. The CDR3 has 12 amino acids. Germline values: CDR1 SQVTM, CDR2 ANQGSEA. CDR3: CSVRTGLNEQYF. The CDR3, as DNA: TGCAGCGTCCGGACAGGGCTAAACGAGCAGTACTTC.

The chain has TRBV7-8 and TRBJ1-3; tentative D call: TRBD1 (6 bases). This CDR3 region has 16 residues. Germline-derived CDR1 and CDR2 are SGHVS and FQNEAQ. V was pared by 5 bases and J by 2 bases, with 16 bases between. The CDR3 protein is CASSPNRVGPGNTIYF. CDR3 in DNA: TGTGCCAGCAGCCCTAACAGGGTCGGGCCTGGAAACACCATATATTTT.

V is TRBV18 and J is TRBJ2-5, with D tentatively TRBD1 (7 bases). Germline assignment: CDR1 KGHSH and CDR2 LQKENI. V dropped 2 bases and J dropped 3 bases, with 10 bases sitting between them. This CDR3 region has 14 residues. As DNA, the CDR3 is TGTGCCAGCTCACCAGGGGGGACAGAAGAGACCCAGTACTTC. Protein: CASSPGGTEETQYF.

The chain recombines TRBV4-2 with TRBJ2-7, with TRBD2 identical over 11 bases. With V trimmed by 1 base and J by 4 bases, 9 bases remained unmatched. CDR1 and CDR2 (germline): LGHNA, YNFKEQ. The CDR3 loop spans 17 amino acids. This CDR3 reads CASSQGGPGTSGYEQYF. The CDR3 coding sequence is TGTGCCAGCAGCCAAGGGGGCCCGGGGACTAGCGGATACGAGCAGTACTTC.

The chain couples TRBV19 to TRBJ2-6; perhaps TRBD1 as D (5 bases). The germline V gene has CDR1 LNHDA and CDR2 SQIVND (reference sequence). With 6 bases removed from V and 0 bases from J, the gap between germline ends came to 9 bases. CDR3 size: 15 residues. Here the CDR3 reads CASSWGSSGANVLTF. CDR3 sequence (DNA): TGTGCCAGTAGCTGGGGCAGCTCTGGGGCCAACGTCCTGACTTTC.

The chain employs TRBV6-6 and TRBJ1-2; TRBD1 is a possible D gene (5 bases). The CDR3 is 13 residues long. V lost 2 bases, J lost 8 bases, and 12 bases lay in between. In germline, CDR1 is MNHNY, CDR2 SVGAGI (reference sequence). The CDR3 sequence: CASSYEGVGGYTF. CDR3 DNA sequence: TGTGCCAGCAGTTACGAAGGGGTGGGGGGCTACACCTTC.

A few counts support this clone. CDR3 sequence (DNA): TGTGCCAGCAGCCCGACAGGGTCCGGCGAGCAGTACTTC. This gives the protein CASSPTGSGEQYF. The genes are TRBV6-5 and TRBJ2-7, with TRBD1 matching 7 bases. This CDR3 contains 13 residues. The ends lost 6 bases at V and 6 bases at J; junction bases unmatched: 8. CDR1 is MNHEY and CDR2 is SVGAGI in the germline V gene.

The chain has TRBV2 and TRBJ2-3, with TRBD2 matching 11 bases. The CDR3 loop spans 15 amino acids. Germline loops: CDR1 SNHLY, CDR2 FYNNEI. The ends lost 5 bases at V and 3 bases at J; junction bases unmatched: 4. The chain's CDR3 is CASSLTSGSTDTQYF. CDR3 DNA: TGTGCCAGCAGTCTCACTAGCGGGAGTACAGATACGCAGTATTTT.

The chain's CDR3 is CAIRKDNYEQYF. The DNA for the CDR3 is TGTGCCATCAGGAAAGACAACTACGAGCAGTACTTC. The chain carries TRBV10-3 and TRBJ2-7; no reliable D call. V was shortened by 6 bases and J by 3 bases, with 9 bases between the two germline ends. The V gene's germline CDR1 is ENHRY and CDR2 SYGVKD. This CDR3 has 12 residues.

This chain connects TRBV12-5 to TRBJ2-6; D perhaps matches TRBD1 (5 bases). The CDR3 totals 18 residues. CDR1 is LGHNT and CDR2 is FRNRAP in the germline V gene. Trimming removed 5 bases from V and 5 bases from J, with 22 bases in between. The DNA of the CDR3 is TGTGCTAGTGGTGTATCCACTGCAGGACAAAGTCGGGCCAACGTCCTGACTTTC. Protein: CASGVSTAGQSRANVLTF.

The rearrangement joins TRBV15 to TRBJ2-2, with D possibly matching TRBD1 (6 bases). Trimming shortened V by 0 bases and J by 7 bases, and 12 bases separated the two germline ends. The CDR3 runs to 15 residues. From germline, CDR1 is LNHNV and CDR2 YYDKDF (reference sequence). The CDR3 loop is CATSRDLAQGGELFF. The CDR3 DNA is TGTGCCACCAGCAGAGACCTCGCACAGGGCGGGGAGCTGTTTTTT.

The chain is built from TRBV28 and TRBJ1-4; 8 bases are a match to TRBD1. The germline V gene has CDR1 MDHEN and CDR2 SYDVKM. The V segment lost 8 bases and the J segment 5 bases; nucleotides outside the gene matches: 10. The CDR3 has 15 amino acids. CDR3 in amino acids: CASCPRTGLNEKLFF. As DNA, the CDR3 is TGTGCCAGCTGCCCCCGGACAGGGCTAAATGAAAAACTGTTTTTT.

The chain links TRBV19 to TRBJ2-2; 7 bases align to TRBD2. Per the germline V gene, CDR1 is LNHDA and CDR2 is SQIVND (reference sequence). This CDR3 contains 18 residues. J lost 0 bases, V lost 4 bases, and 11 bases had no gene match. Here the CDR3 DNA reads TGTGCCAGTAGTAGGCGGAGCGGGGCAAACGCGAACACCGGGGAGCTGTTTTTT. This sequence encodes CASSRRSGANANTGELFF.

This clone has only one observation. V gene TRBV7-3 combines with J gene TRBJ2-5; D unclear. Germline V gives CDR1 SGHTA, CDR2 FQGTGA. V was trimmed by 2 bases and J by 9 bases, leaving 16 bases between them. This CDR3 is built from 14 residues. The CDR3 sequence: CASSLDSAISAQYF. The CDR3 DNA follows: TGTGCCAGCAGCTTAGACTCGGCTATTTCCGCCCAGTACTTC.

The chain is built from TRBV4-1 and TRBJ2-4, with 9 bases aligning to TRBD1. V trimming: 3 bases; J trimming: 3 bases; junction bases outside the gene matches: 3. Germline CDR1 is MGHRA and CDR2 is YSYEKL. The CDR3 is made up of 15 amino acids. The CDR3 DNA reads as TGCGCCAGCAGCCAGGGACAGGGTAGCAAAAACATTCAGTACTTC. Its protein is CASSQGQGSKNIQYF.

This chain uses TRBV4-1 with TRBJ2-2; 10 nucleotides match TRBD1. The CDR3 is 14 amino acids. Trimming cost V 5 bases and J 7 bases; bases outside gene matches: 4. Germline CDR1 is MGHRA and CDR2 is YSYEKL. In nucleotides, the CDR3 is TGCGCCAGCAGCACGGGACAGGGGAACGGGGAGCTGTTTTTT. It encodes CASSTGQGNGELFF.

The rearrangement uses TRBV4-1 and TRBJ2-7, with 8 bases matching TRBD1. CDR3 size: 18 residues. Germline-derived CDR1 and CDR2 are MGHRA and YSYEKL. V shed 0 bases, J shed 7 bases, and the junction held 17 bases outside the gene matches. The CDR3 region is CASSQEPPGAGGAREQYF. CDR3 nucleotides: TGCGCCAGCAGCCAAGAACCCCCTGGGGCAGGGGGCGCAAGGGAGCAGTACTTC.

The gene calls are TRBV25-1 and TRBJ2-7; 7 bases align to TRBD2. Germline CDR1 MGHDK, CDR2 SYGVNS. The CDR3 has 15 residues. The ends lost 1 base at V and 3 bases at J; junction bases unmatched: 6. CDR3 nucleotide sequence: TGTGCCAGCAGTGAATTAGGGACTATTTTCTACGAGCAGTACTTC. Protein: CASSELGTIFYEQYF.

V is TRBV6-7 and J is TRBJ2-5; possible D gene TRBD1, 6 bases. TRBV6-7 is given ORF status, its function remaining uncertain. The CDR3 is 14 amino acids. V dropped 5 bases and J dropped 7 bases, with 17 bases sitting between them. The CDR3, as DNA: TGTGCCAGCAGTCTGGGGGCCCTGCCAACGACCCAGTACTTC. Its protein product is CASSLGALPTTQYF.

The chain combines TRBV4-3 with TRBJ1-5, with D possibly matching TRBD1 (5 bases). The CDR3 length is 19 residues. Germline V gives CDR1 LGHNA, CDR2 YSLEER. Deletions cut 0 bases from V and 2 bases from J, with 20 bases between. CDR3 region: CASSQEKVGQGGGNQPQHF. CDR3 bases: TGCGCCAGCAGCCAAGAGAAAGTAGGGCAGGGAGGTGGCAATCAGCCCCAGCATTTT.

A single count supports this clone. The junction departs from the called germline gene at one end, perhaps through a read error. The J gene is TRBJ2-7, the V gene TRBV7-7; no clear D. Germline CDR1 reads SSHAT; CDR2 reads FNYEAQ (reference sequence). The CDR3 runs to 13 residues. For the CDR3, the DNA is TGTGCTAGCAGCTTAGCCGAGGCAGACGAGCAGTACTTC. Translating it yields CASSLAEADEQYF.